This TCR beta chain was sequenced for a study of blood T cell repertoires in COVID-19. Libraries were prepared by immunoSEQ multiplex PCR; TCRdb keeps only in-frame clonotypes and omits some of them. The sample consists of over 120,000 clones, over 65% of them appearing once. This sequence originates from a woman older than 75 with active or convalescent COVID-19. Sequencing was done on a sample of peripheral blood.

CDR3 loop: CAISGGHNYGYTF. DNA for the CDR3: TGTGCCATCAGTGGGGGACACAACTATGGCTACACCTTC. V and J are TRBV10-3 and TRBJ1-2, with D possibly being TRBD1 (6 bases). The V end was cut by 4 bases, the J end by 2 bases, with 8 bases between. CDR3 length: 13 residues. Looked up from germline, CDR1 is ENHRY and CDR2 is SYGVKD.